Below are 7 T cell receptor beta chains sequenced from a single sample in a study of T cell changes during pregnancy in multiple sclerosis. The protocol was immunoSEQ multiplex PCR, while the TCRdb copy is restricted to in-frame clones and leaves out a portion. The repertoire holds approximately 40,000 clones, with over 80% as singletons. The specimen comprised peripheral blood, sampled in the first trimester of pregnancy. Receptor source: a female donor in good health, enrolled as a control in a pregnancy study.

The chain carries TRBV9 and TRBJ1-5, with TRBD1 matching over 12 bases. Germline CDR1 and CDR2: SGDLS and YYNGEE. CDR3 size: 15 residues. With V trimmed by 0 bases and J by 7 bases, 2 bases remained unmatched. CDR3 sequence: CASSVDGTGGQPQHF. As DNA, the CDR3 is TGTGCCAGCAGCGTAGATGGGACAGGGGGCCAGCCCCAGCATTTT.

The chain joins TRBV9 to TRBJ2-1, with D perhaps TRBD2 (6 bases). V dropped 0 bases and J dropped 5 bases, with 12 bases sitting between them. Germline CDR1 SGDLS, CDR2 YYNGEE. The CDR3 covers 15 residues. Here the CDR3 DNA reads TGTGCCAGCAGCGTAGCAATAGCGGTAGACAATGAGCAGTTCTTC. This codes for CASSVAIAVDNEQFF.

The chain links TRBV6-1 to TRBJ2-1; D not certain. The CDR3 runs 13 residues. V gave up 2 bases and J gave up 3 bases, with 5 bases separating them. Germline loops: CDR1 MNHNS, CDR2 SASEGT. The CDR3 loop reads CASSETGYNEQFF. In nucleotides, the CDR3 is TGTGCCAGCAGTGAAACGGGCTACAATGAGCAGTTCTTC.

The chain has TRBV19 and TRBJ1-3; D remains ambiguous. The length of the CDR3 is 14 residues. Per the germline V gene, CDR1 is LNHDA and CDR2 is SQIVND (reference sequence). Trimming took 6 bases from V and 2 from J, leaving 11 bases between them. CDR3 residues: CASSPTSPGNTIYF. The CDR3 DNA sequence: TGTGCCAGTAGCCCGACAAGCCCTGGAAACACCATATATTTT.

This clone was seen just once. This chain links TRBV5-4 with TRBJ2-2, with 14 positions matching TRBD2. Germline-derived CDR1 and CDR2 are SGHNT and YYREEE (reference sequence). CDR3 length equals 16 residues. V gave up 3 bases and J gave up 9 bases; unmatched junction bases: 7. The CDR3 region has the DNA TGTGCCAGCAGCTACGCCGGGACTAGCGGGAGCCGGGAGCTGTTTTTT. It specifies CASSYAGTSGSRELFF.

This chain links TRBV7-9 with TRBJ1-5, with D perhaps matching TRBD1 (5 bases). The V gene lost 8 bases and the J gene lost 7 bases, with 12 bases spanning the gap. Germline lookup yields CDR1 SEHNR and CDR2 FQNEAQ (reference sequence). The CDR3 sequence is 12 residues long. This chain's CDR3 is CASGQGLQPQHF. CDR3 in DNA: TGTGCCAGCGGGCAGGGTCTCCAGCCCCAGCATTTT.

This clone has only one observation. The rearrangement uses TRBV27 and TRBJ2-7, with TRBD1 matching over 7 bases. The germline gives CDR1 MNHEY, CDR2 SMNVEV (reference sequence). After removal of 2 bases from V and 2 bases from J, the junction contained 3 bases not matched to a gene. The CDR3 loop spans 14 amino acids. The CDR3: CASSLQGVPYEQYF. CDR3 in DNA: TGTGCCAGCAGTTTACAGGGGGTCCCCTACGAGCAGTACTTC.